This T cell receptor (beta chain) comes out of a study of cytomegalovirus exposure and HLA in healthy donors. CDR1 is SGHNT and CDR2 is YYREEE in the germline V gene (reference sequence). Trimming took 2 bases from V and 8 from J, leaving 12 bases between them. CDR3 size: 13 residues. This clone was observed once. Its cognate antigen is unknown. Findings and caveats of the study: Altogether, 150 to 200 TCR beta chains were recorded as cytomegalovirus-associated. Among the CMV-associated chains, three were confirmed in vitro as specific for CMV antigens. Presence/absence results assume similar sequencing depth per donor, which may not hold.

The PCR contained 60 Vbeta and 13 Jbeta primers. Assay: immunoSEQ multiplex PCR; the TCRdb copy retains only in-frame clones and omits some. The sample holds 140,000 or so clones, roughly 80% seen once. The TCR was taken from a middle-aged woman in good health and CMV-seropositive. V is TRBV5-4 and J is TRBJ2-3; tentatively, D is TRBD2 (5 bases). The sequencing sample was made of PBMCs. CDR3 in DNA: TGTGCCAGCAGCTTTGAGGGCGTTGGTACGCAGTATTTT. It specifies CASSFEGVGTQYF.